This T cell receptor (beta chain) was identified during a study of Graves' ophthalmopathy and Graves' hyperthyroidism. Trimming pared 2 bases from V and 2 bases from J, leaving 4 bases between. Germline CDR1 and CDR2: GTSNPN and SVGIG (reference sequence). The CDR3 runs to 11 residues. This clonotype showed up many times. The authors amplified TCR beta CDR3 regions, and they did so from RNA transcripts for repertoire sequencing. First-round RT-PCR used HTBI primers; second-round multiplex PCR followed. Via MiXCR, TCRdb re-called the multiplex PCR reads, giving one row per CDR3 protein. This sample has some 410,000 distinct CDR3 sequences, with under 25% found just once.

The V gene is TRBV30, the J gene TRBJ2-7; D uncertain. Sequencing input: peripheral blood. The sequence was collected from a woman aged 18-29 years with stable Graves' hyperthyroidism. The CDR3 DNA reads as TGTGCCTGGAGTTCACCCTACGAGCAGTACTTC. Protein sequence: CAWSSPYEQYF.